The 26 T cell receptor beta chains presented below share a single source sample, sequenced in a study of blood T cells in healthy people across ages. With a J-beta primer mix and a sample-barcoded 5' primer, a second PCR ran roughly 6 to 12 cycles. TCRdb fed the 5' RACE reads into MiXCR, producing one record per CDR3 protein. The repertoire consists of under 2 million distinct CDR3 sequences, with 30% to 40% occurring once and the leading ten covering roughly 10%. The sample taken for sequencing was blood. Receptors were obtained from a woman in her 30s in good health.

This clonotype was observed a few times. V and J are TRBV27 and TRBJ2-1; D remains unclear. The CDR3 is made up of 12 amino acids. The germline V and J ends were trimmed by 5 bases and 3 bases, with 5 bases remaining between them. Germline CDR1 MNHEY, CDR2 SMNVEV (reference sequence). DNA for the CDR3: TGTGCCAGCAGTGGCTTCTACAATGAGCAGTTCTTC. Amino acid sequence: CASSGFYNEQFF.

This clonotype was picked up one time. The V gene is TRBV4-1, the J gene TRBJ2-7; 8 bases line up with TRBD2. CDR3 length: 17 amino acids. The germline V gene has CDR1 MGHRA and CDR2 YSYEKL. The V gene end was trimmed by 1 base and the J gene end by 2 bases; junction bases not matched to a gene: 10. The chain's CDR3 is CASSQVGLTGGPYEQYF. The CDR3 DNA reads as TGCGCCAGCAGCCAAGTTGGTTTGACGGGGGGGCCCTACGAGCAGTACTTC.

The genes are TRBV11-2 and TRBJ1-2; TRBD1 aligns across 9 bases. CDR3 length equals 17 residues. Trimming cost V 5 bases and J 6 bases; bases outside gene matches: 16. The germline V gene has CDR1 SGHAT and CDR2 FQNNGV. Here the CDR3 reads CASSHPGGGQGKNGYTF. In DNA form, the CDR3 reads TGTGCCAGCAGCCACCCGGGGGGTGGACAGGGGAAGAATGGCTACACCTTC. Full variable domain (rest looked up from reference TRBV11-2 and TRBJ1-2): EAGVAQSPRYKIIEKRQSVAFWCNPISGHATLYWYQQILGQGPKLLIQFQNNGVVDDSQLPKDRFSAERLKGVDSTLKIQPAKLEDSAVYLCASSHPGGGQGKNGYTFGSGTRLTVV.

The V call is TRBV5-1, the J call TRBJ2-1, with 9 nucleotides matching TRBD1. The CDR3 runs to 17 residues. Germline V gene lookup returns CDR1 SGHRS and CDR2 YFSETQ. The V and J ends lost 3 bases and 3 bases, in that order; junction bases with no gene match: 10. The CDR3 DNA reads TGCGCCAGCAGCTCTGCCTGGACAGGGGAAGGCTACAATGAGCAGTTCTTC. As protein: CASSSAWTGEGYNEQFF.

Notes on this clonotype: A read error may produce the germline difference seen at one junction end. The chain links TRBV9 to TRBJ2-7, with 9 bases lining up with TRBD2. Germline loops: CDR1 SGDLS, CDR2 YYNGEE. The CDR3 consists of 16 residues. CDR3 amino acids: CVSSVGASGIPYEQYF. As DNA, the CDR3 is TGTGTCAGCAGCGTAGGAGCTAGCGGGATTCCCTACGAGCAGTACTTC.

The chain has TRBV6-2 or TRBV6-3 and TRBJ2-3; D tentatively fits TRBD1 or TRBD2 (6 bases each). Between the trimmed V and J ends, which lost 0 bases and 6 bases, there was a span of 22 bases. The CDR3 has 18 residues. Germline lookup yields CDR1 MNHEY and CDR2 SVGEGT. CDR3 residues: CASSYSVYGGADVDTQYF. As DNA, the CDR3 is TGTGCCAGCAGTTACTCGGTGTACGGGGGCGCAGATGTGGATACGCAGTATTTT.

The rearrangement uses TRBV12-3 or TRBV12-4 and TRBJ1-5; no clear D gene. This CDR3 comprises 14 residues. The V end lost 4 bases, the J end lost 7 bases, and 14 bases lay between the germline ends. The CDR3 DNA reads as TGTGCCAGCAGTTACGCTCCTGGCGGCCAGCCCCAGCATTTT. This translates into CASSYAPGGQPQHF.

This sequence joins TRBV7-3 and TRBJ2-1; tentatively, D is TRBD2 (7 bases). CDR1 SGHTA and CDR2 FQGTGA come from the germline V gene. The V and J ends lost 3 bases and 6 bases respectively, with 15 bases between them. This CDR3 spans 15 amino acids. This CDR3 is CASSLRGGWGNEQFF. CDR3 DNA: TGTGCCAGCAGCTTGAGGGGGGGCTGGGGCAATGAGCAGTTCTTC.

V and J are TRBV20-1 and TRBJ1-2, with a weak D call TRBD1 (5 bases). Germline V gene data show CDR1 as DFQATT and CDR2 as SNEGSKA (reference sequence). Trimming took off 6 bases at V and 2 bases at J, with 13 bases between the two ends. This CDR3 comprises 13 residues. This CDR3 is CSAQLDKNYGYTF. The CDR3 bases are TGCAGTGCCCAATTGGACAAAAACTATGGCTACACCTTC.

The genes are TRBV20-1 and TRBJ2-7, with TRBD2 matching over 9 bases. Germline assignment: CDR1 DFQATT and CDR2 SNEGSKA (reference sequence). CDR3 length equals 17 residues. The trim removed 0 bases at V and 2 bases at J, leaving 11 bases unmatched. CDR3: CSARDLAGGHRPYEQYF. The CDR3 DNA sequence: TGCAGTGCTAGAGATCTCGCGGGAGGGCATAGACCCTACGAGCAGTACTTC.

This clonotype turned up a few times. This rearrangement joins TRBV7-9 to TRBJ2-3, with TRBD2 matching 8 bases. J was trimmed by 6 bases and V by 1 base; bases with no gene match: 9. From germline, CDR1 is SEHNR and CDR2 FQNEAQ (reference sequence). The CDR3 contains 16 residues. The CDR3 nucleotides read TGTGCCAGCAGCTTAGGCCCGGGGGGGCCGGGGGATACGCAGTATTTT. Amino acids: CASSLGPGGPGDTQYF.

V is TRBV20-1 and J is TRBJ2-7; 8 nucleotides align to TRBD2. The V gene end was trimmed by 1 base and the J gene end by 3 bases; junction bases not matched to a gene: 2. Germline CDR1 reads DFQATT; CDR2 reads SNEGSKA (reference sequence). There are 13 residues in the CDR3. The CDR3 coding sequence is TGCAGTGCTAGAGTGCTAGCGGGCTACGAGCAGTACTTC. Protein product: CSARVLAGYEQYF.

The J gene is TRBJ2-2, the V gene TRBV7-6, with D perhaps matching TRBD1 (6 bases). This CDR3 has 14 amino acids. CDR1 is SGHVS, CDR2 FNYEAQ, per germline. V was clipped by 7 bases and J by 7 bases, with 16 bases between them. For the CDR3, the DNA is TGTGCCAGCACCAAATCAGGGGTTGGCGGGGAGCTGTTTTTT. Encoded protein: CASTKSGVGGELFF.

The chain combines TRBV9 with TRBJ2-3; D gene uncertain. Between the trimmed V and J ends, which lost 1 base and 3 bases, there was a span of 18 bases. This CDR3 region has 17 residues. The germline CDR1 and CDR2 sequences are SGDLS and YYNGEE. The CDR3 sequence: CASSVKPETRSTDTQYF. CDR3 DNA sequence: TGTGCCAGCAGCGTAAAACCCGAGACAAGAAGTACAGATACGCAGTATTTT.

The chain carries TRBV5-1 and TRBJ1-4; 10 positions match TRBD1. Trimming took 4 bases from V and 8 from J; bases not matched to a gene: 11. CDR1 and CDR2 (germline): SGHRS, YFSETQ. The CDR3 spans 16 residues. The CDR3 reads CASSVNPGQGLEKLFF. CDR3 sequence (DNA): TGCGCCAGCAGCGTGAATCCGGGACAGGGGTTAGAAAAACTGTTTTTT. The full variable domain, its missing parts supplied by reference TRBV5-1 and TRBJ1-4, is KAGVTQTPRYLIKTRGQQVTLSCSPISGHRSVSWYQQTPGQGLQFLFEYFSETQRNKGNFPGRFSGRQFSNSRSEMNVSTLELGDSALYLCASSVNPGQGLEKLFFGSGTQLSVL.

In this sample, this clonotype turned up a few times. The rearrangement uses TRBV10-3 and TRBJ2-2; no clear D. The ends were cut back, 8 bases at V and 0 bases at J, with 22 bases in the middle. CDR1 and CDR2 (germline): ENHRY, SYGVKD. This CDR3 has 18 amino acids. This CDR3 is CAIPQKQAHDTNTGELFF. CDR3 nucleotides: TGTGCCATCCCCCAAAAACAAGCCCACGACACGAACACCGGGGAGCTGTTTTTT.

The V and J genes are TRBV28 and TRBJ1-6, with a possible D match to TRBD1 (5 bases). The CDR3 length is 13 residues. Per germline, CDR1 MDHEN and CDR2 SYDVKM. The CDR3 bases are TGTGCTACAACTCCAGGGCAGGATTCACCCCTCCACTTT. Translating it yields CATTPGQDSPLHF.

This chain uses TRBV28 with TRBJ2-3; a weak D match, TRBD1 (5 bases). The CDR3 is made up of 15 amino acids. CDR1 MDHEN and CDR2 SYDVKM come from the germline V gene. Trimming took off 4 bases at V and 3 bases at J, with 14 bases between the two ends. This CDR3 reads CASSWIREGTDTQYF. CDR3 coding DNA: TGTGCCAGCAGTTGGATCAGGGAAGGAACAGATACGCAGTATTTT.

J is TRBJ2-7 and V is TRBV5-1, with TRBD1 matching 11 bases. The V segment lost 4 bases and the J segment 7 bases; nucleotides outside the gene matches: 10. This CDR3 has 15 residues. The germline V gene has CDR1 SGHRS and CDR2 YFSETQ. CDR3 amino acids: CASSPRTGGVREQYF. The DNA for the CDR3 is TGCGCCAGCAGCCCCCGGACAGGGGGCGTGCGGGAGCAGTACTTC.

This clonotype has more than one count but fewer than ten. J is TRBJ1-5 and V is TRBV20-1, with a weak D call TRBD1 (5 bases). This CDR3 is built from 16 residues. In germline, CDR1 is DFQATT, CDR2 SNEGSKA (reference sequence). Between the trimmed V and J ends, which lost 0 bases and 4 bases, there was a span of 16 bases. For the CDR3, the DNA is TGCAGTGCTAGAGATCCAAAAGACAGCCTTAATCAGCCCCAGCATTTT. Encoded protein: CSARDPKDSLNQPQHF.

J is TRBJ2-4 and V is TRBV3-1; D is ambiguous. The end of the DNA is better explained by TRBJ2-7, so the J call may be wrong. Germline V gene data show CDR1 as LGHDT and CDR2 as YNNKEL (reference sequence). There are 17 residues in the CDR3. The CDR3 here is CASSQDPRLPLLYEQYF. CDR3 nucleotide sequence: TGTGCCAGCAGCCAAGACCCCAGACTCCCTCTTCTCTACGAGCAGTACTTC.

This clonotype was found once. One junction end does not reproduce the germline sequence, and a read error may be involved. The chain combines TRBV9 with TRBJ2-3; no clear D. Germline assignment: CDR1 SGDLS and CDR2 YYNGEE. This CDR3 contains 15 residues. The CDR3 protein is CAGSFVGISTDTQYF. CDR3 in DNA: TGTGCCGGCAGCTTTGTAGGGATTAGCACAGATACGCAGTATTTT.

V and J are TRBV10-3 and TRBJ1-1; D is unclear. The CDR3 is 14 amino acids. Germline CDR1 reads ENHRY; CDR2 reads SYGVKD. Between the trimmed V and J ends, which lost 0 bases and 2 bases, there was a span of 7 bases. The CDR3 DNA follows: TGTGCCATCAGTGAGTCTGGATTTAACACTGAAGCTTTCTTT. Translating gives CAISESGFNTEAFF.

To note about this clonotype: One junction end disagrees with the germline gene, perhaps due to a read error. The V and J genes are TRBV10-3 and TRBJ1-1; a possible D gene is TRBD1 (5 bases). The germline V gene encodes CDR1 ENHRY and CDR2 SYGVKD. This CDR3 is 15 amino acids long. CDR3 in DNA: TGTGCCATCAGTGAGTCTCAGGGAGGGAACACTGGAGCTTTCTTT. Residues: CAISESQGGNTGAFF.

Of note for this clonotype: With a much larger clone just one base away, this may be a read error. The J gene is TRBJ2-3, the V gene TRBV5-1, with TRBD2 matching over 8 bases. V lost 5 bases, J lost 4 bases, and 9 bases stayed unmatched. Germline V gene lookup returns CDR1 SGHRS and CDR2 YFSETQ. This CDR3 has 15 amino acids. CDR3 loop: CASRMEGLVADTQYF. The CDR3 DNA follows: TGCGCCAGCAGGATGGAGGGACTAGTGGCAGATACGCAGTATTTT.

V and J are TRBV2 and TRBJ2-5; 7 nucleotides agree with TRBD2. This CDR3 is built from 15 residues. V shed 6 bases, J shed 5 bases, and the junction held 12 bases outside the gene matches. CDR1 and CDR2 from the germline V gene are SNHLY and FYNNEI. The DNA for the CDR3 is TGTGCCAGCAGGGCGGGAGTAGAGGGATGGGAGACCCAGTACTTC. It encodes CASRAGVEGWETQYF.